The TCR beta chain under discussion was sequenced for a study of long-term antiretroviral therapy in people with HIV. Turning to the study itself: The earliest samples came from an era when ART typically awaited falling CD4 counts.

This clone is termed medium-sized (0.01 to 0.1%). Its matching antigen is unknown. The libraries were made with immunoSEQ v3.0 at survey level. Sequencing used immunoSEQ multiplex PCR; TCRdb keeps in-frame clones, though not all of them. Here the sample spans about 28,000 clones, 80% to 90% being singletons. Notes on the study in general: Dominant in the repertoire at all time points were clones expanded before ART. Nothing was known about ART adherence, viral resistance or changes in therapy.

The V gene's germline CDR1 is LGHNA and CDR2 YSLEER. V was trimmed by 1 base and J by 2 bases, leaving 6 bases between them. The CDR3 extends over 14 amino acids. This receptor was identified in a man younger than 30 with HIV. The source material was unsorted PBMCs, sampled 0.8 years before starting antiretroviral therapy. The J gene is TRBJ1-3, the V gene TRBV4-3; the D gene is possibly TRBD1 (5 bases). This CDR3 reads CASSQGGAGNTIYF. In DNA, the CDR3 is TGCGCCAGCAGCCAAGGGGGGGCTGGAAACACCATATATTTT.